This T cell receptor (beta chain) was sequenced for a study of blood T cell repertoires in COVID-19. The wider study: The United States, Italy and Spain provided the acute and convalescent COVID-19 samples.

Sequencing used immunoSEQ multiplex PCR; TCRdb keeps in-frame clones, though not all of them. The table shows over 200,000 clones, with approximately 80% occurring only once. This CDR3 region has 15 residues. Per the germline V gene, CDR1 is SGHVS and CDR2 is FNYEAQ. The V and J ends lost 3 bases and 5 bases, in that order; junction bases with no gene match: 6. This chain joins TRBV7-6 and TRBJ2-2; 7 bases are a match to TRBD1. The sequence was collected from a man in his forties who had recovered from COVID-19. Sequenced material: PBMCs or T cells enriched from blood (not recorded which). Here the CDR3 reads CASSFGQAATGELFF. In DNA form, the CDR3 reads TGTGCCAGCAGCTTCGGACAGGCCGCGACCGGGGAGCTGTTTTTT.